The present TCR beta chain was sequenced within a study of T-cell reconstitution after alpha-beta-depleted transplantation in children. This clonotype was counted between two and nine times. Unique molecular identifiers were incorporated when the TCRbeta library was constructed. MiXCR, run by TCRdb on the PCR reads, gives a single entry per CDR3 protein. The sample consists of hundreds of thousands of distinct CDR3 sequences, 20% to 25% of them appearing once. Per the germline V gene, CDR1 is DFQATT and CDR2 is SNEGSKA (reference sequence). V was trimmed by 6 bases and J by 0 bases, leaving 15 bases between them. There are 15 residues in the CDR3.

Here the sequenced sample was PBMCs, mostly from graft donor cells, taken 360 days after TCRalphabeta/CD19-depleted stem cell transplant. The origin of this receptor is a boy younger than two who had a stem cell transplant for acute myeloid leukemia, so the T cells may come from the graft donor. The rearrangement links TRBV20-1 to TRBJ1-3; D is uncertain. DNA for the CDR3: TGCAGTGCCTTGGACGCCGGGAACTCTGGAAACACCATATATTTT. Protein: CSALDAGNSGNTIYF.